This T cell receptor beta chain was documented in a study of T cell responses to AZD1222 COVID-19 vaccine. Findings and limits, study-wide: In the spike-specific TCR repertoire, nearly half reportedly target unmutated variant regions. Samples come after the peak T cell response, not at day 14.

The CDR3 covers 13 residues. Trimming cost V 5 bases and J 4 bases; bases outside gene matches: 5. Germline lookup yields CDR1 GTSNPN and CDR2 SVGIG (reference sequence). Generated by immunoSEQ multiplex PCR, the TCRdb table keeps only in-frame clones and is missing some. The repertoire holds 150,000 to 200,000 clones, with 85% to 95% as singletons. As for this clone: Its antigen is still unknown.

This clonotype originated in an adult in good health. The sample here was peripheral blood, taken on day 0 of AZD1222 vaccination. The chain combines TRBV30 with TRBJ1-5, with 7 nucleotides matching TRBD1. CDR3 in amino acids: CAWSGTENQPQHF. The CDR3 bases are TGTGCCTGGTCCGGGACAGAAAATCAGCCCCAGCATTTT.